Below, 14 T cell receptor beta chains from the same sample are listed, as sequenced in a study of T cells after posttransplantation cyclophosphamide. Profiled with immunoSEQ multiplex PCR; TCRdb holds only in-frame clones, not every one. The sample contains over 35,000 clones, none of them singletons. The specimen sequenced was PBMCs. These receptors were taken from a man aged 35-49 years in good health, CMV-negative, and a related stem cell transplant donor.

This clone was seen ten or more times. At one boundary the junction diverges from the germline segment, which might be a read error. The rearrangement uses TRBV7-7 and TRBJ2-5; the D gene is possibly TRBD1 (5 bases). The CDR3 length is 13 residues. CDR1 and CDR2 (germline): SSHAT, FNYEAQ (reference sequence). The DNA of the CDR3 is TGTGCTAGCAGCTGGGGCTCAGGAGAGACCCAGTACTTC. This gives the protein CASSWGSGETQYF.

This clone was seen only a few times. The CDR3 DNA reads TGTGCCAGCAGTCCCTCGTGGGGGGGGGCGCGAACTGAAGCTTTCTTT. Translated: CASSPSWGGARTEAFF. The rearrangement links TRBV27 to TRBJ1-1, with D perhaps matching TRBD1 (6 bases). V lost 5 bases and J lost 5, with 21 bases in between. This CDR3 spans 16 amino acids. The germline CDR1 and CDR2 sequences are MNHEY and SMNVEV (reference sequence).

This clone showed up many times. The chain couples TRBV7-2 to TRBJ1-2; the D is unclear. Trimming removed 2 bases from V and 8 bases from J, with 15 bases in between. Looked up from germline, CDR1 is SGHTA and CDR2 is FQGNSA. The CDR3 totals 14 residues. For the CDR3, the DNA is TGTGCCAGCAGCTTAAGTCAGTTTGTTAACGGCTACACCTTC. This encodes CASSLSQFVNGYTF.

This clone was detected many times. The rearrangement links TRBV6-5 to TRBJ1-1; D is undetermined. The CDR3 is made up of 13 amino acids. CDR1 is MNHEY, CDR2 SVGAGI, per germline. V was clipped by 6 bases and J by 1 base, with 9 bases between them. The DNA of the CDR3 is TGTGCCAGCAGGAGACTCGAGAACACTGAAGCTTTCTTT. This encodes CASRRLENTEAFF.

This clone has ten or more counts. This chain connects TRBV19 to TRBJ2-3; a weak D match, TRBD2 (7 bases). The length of the CDR3 is 14 residues. The germline V and J ends were trimmed by 7 bases and 3 bases, with 14 bases remaining between them. CDR1 is LNHDA, CDR2 SQIVND, per germline (reference sequence). The CDR3 loop is CASMLQGGTDTQYF. The CDR3 nucleotides read TGTGCCAGTATGTTACAGGGAGGGACAGATACGCAGTATTTT.

This clone showed up many times. V and J are TRBV29-1 and TRBJ2-7; a possible D gene is TRBD1 (6 bases). Per the germline V gene, CDR1 is SQVTM and CDR2 is ANQGSEA. Trimming took 4 bases from V and 6 from J, leaving 22 bases between them. There are 15 residues in the CDR3. The CDR3 is CSVVGLTGSLLEQYF. The CDR3 nucleotides read TGCAGCGTTGTTGGACTTACAGGGTCACTACTCGAGCAGTACTTC.

This clone was seen more than once but under ten times. This sequence joins TRBV7-8 and TRBJ2-7; TRBD1 aligns across 9 bases. Germline V gene data show CDR1 as SGHVS and CDR2 as FQNEAQ. The CDR3 contains 14 residues. The V gene end was trimmed by 2 bases and the J gene end by 3 bases; junction bases not matched to a gene: 2. The CDR3 bases are TGTGCCAGCAGCTTAACGACAGGGGGCTACGAGCAGTACTTC. As protein: CASSLTTGGYEQYF. Full variable domain (outside the CDR3, taken from reference TRBV7-8 and TRBJ2-7): GAGVSQSPRYKVAKRGQDVALRCDPISGHVSLFWYQQALGQGPEFLTYFQNEAQLDKSGLPSDRFFAERPEGSVSTLKIQRTQQEDSAVYLCASSLTTGGYEQYFGPGTRLTVT.

At least ten counts were recorded for this clone. This chain joins TRBV5-8 and TRBJ1-1, with D possibly being TRBD1 (5 bases). CDR1 SGHTS and CDR2 YDEGEE come from the germline V gene. This CDR3 has 15 amino acids. With 0 bases removed from V and 3 bases from J, the gap between germline ends came to 12 bases. CDR3 DNA sequence: TGTGCCAGCAGCTTGGTGGAGGGGTTCTACACTGAAGCTTTCTTT. Protein: CASSLVEGFYTEAFF.

This clone was recorded many times. The CDR3 DNA reads TGTGCCATCACTGGGGACAAGTTGGCCTATGGCTACACCTTC. This codes for CAITGDKLAYGYTF. V is TRBV10-3 and J is TRBJ1-2; TRBD1 might be the D (6 bases). CDR1 and CDR2 from the germline V gene are ENHRY and SYGVKD. The length of the CDR3 is 14 residues. V lost 7 bases and J lost 4, with 16 bases in between.

This clone was seen many times. The rearrangement joins TRBV10-3 to TRBJ2-1, with a tentative D call TRBD1 (6 bases). There are 14 residues in the CDR3. The V gene lost 6 bases and the J gene lost 6 bases, with 15 bases spanning the gap. The germline V gene encodes CDR1 ENHRY and CDR2 SYGVKD. The CDR3 coding sequence is TGTGCCATCAGGAAGGACAGAAACTTCAATGAGCAGTTCTTC. Protein: CAIRKDRNFNEQFF.

This clone was counted a few times. The chain uses TRBV6-5 and TRBJ2-3; 11 positions agree with TRBD2. V was clipped by 1 base and J by 5 bases; unmatched bases: 5. Per the germline V gene, CDR1 is MNHEY and CDR2 is SVGAGI. The CDR3 runs 16 residues. CDR3 in DNA: TGTGCCAGCAGTTACTTAGCGGGAGGGCCTAAAGATACGCAGTATTTT. It yields the protein CASSYLAGGPKDTQYF.

This clone was recorded many times. This chain links TRBV6-4 with TRBJ2-3; 8 bases line up with TRBD2. The CDR3 runs 14 residues. After removal of 4 bases from V and 0 bases from J, the junction contained 0 bases not matched to a gene. CDR1 and CDR2 (germline): MRHNA, SNTAGT. This CDR3 reads CASSASGSTDTQYF. CDR3 nucleotide sequence: TGTGCCAGCAGTGCTAGCGGGAGCACAGATACGCAGTATTTT.

This clone was counted at least ten times. The chain joins TRBV4-1 to TRBJ2-3; 10 bases match TRBD2. With V trimmed by 6 bases and J by 0 bases, 6 bases remained unmatched. There are 16 residues in the CDR3. From germline, CDR1 is MGHRA and CDR2 YSYEKL. The CDR3 region is CASRVAGGISTDTQYF. The CDR3 region has the DNA TGCGCCAGCAGGGTAGCGGGGGGTATTAGCACAGATACGCAGTATTTT.

There are many counts of this clone. The rearrangement links TRBV19 to TRBJ1-4; TRBD1 matches 9 bases. V lost 3 bases and J lost 7; bases outside the gene matches: 9. Germline loops: CDR1 LNHDA, CDR2 SQIVND (reference sequence). This CDR3 spans 16 amino acids. The CDR3 sequence: CASSMGAPGQGEKLFF. DNA for the CDR3: TGTGCCAGTAGTATGGGGGCACCGGGACAGGGTGAAAAACTGTTTTTT.